In this sample, the clone carrying this T cell receptor (beta chain) turned up a few times. Repertoires were generated with immunoSEQ multiplex PCR, while TCRdb's copy carries only in-frame clones and drops some. The sample contains a few hundred thousand clones, about nine tenths of which appear only once. This entry comes from a study of cytomegalovirus exposure and HLA in healthy donors. The germline V gene has CDR1 SNHLY and CDR2 FYNNEI. The CDR3 spans 14 residues. V was clipped by 5 bases and J by 2 bases; unmatched bases: 3. The V call is TRBV2, the J call TRBJ1-5, with 7 nucleotides matching TRBD1. Sequencing input: PBMCs. The receptor's source is a woman under 30 in good health and CMV-seronegative. Here the CDR3 DNA reads TGTGCCAGCAGTACAGGGACAGGCAATCAGCCCCAGCATTTT. The encoded protein is CASSTGTGNQPQHF.